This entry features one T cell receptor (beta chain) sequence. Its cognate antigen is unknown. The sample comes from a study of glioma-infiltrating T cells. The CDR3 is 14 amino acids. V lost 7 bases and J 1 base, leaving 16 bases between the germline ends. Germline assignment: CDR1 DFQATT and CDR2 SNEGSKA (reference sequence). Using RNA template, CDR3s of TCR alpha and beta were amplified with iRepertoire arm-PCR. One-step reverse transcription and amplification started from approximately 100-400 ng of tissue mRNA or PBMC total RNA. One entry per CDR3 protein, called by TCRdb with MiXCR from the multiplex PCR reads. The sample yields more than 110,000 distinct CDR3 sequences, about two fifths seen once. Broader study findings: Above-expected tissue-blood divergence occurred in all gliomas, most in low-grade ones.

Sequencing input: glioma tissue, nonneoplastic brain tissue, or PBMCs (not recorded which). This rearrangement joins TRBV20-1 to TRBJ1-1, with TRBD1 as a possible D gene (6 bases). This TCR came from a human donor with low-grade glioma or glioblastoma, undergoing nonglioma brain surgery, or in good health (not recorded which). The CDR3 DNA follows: TGCAGTGTTCCCACGGGACACTGGAACACTGAAGCTTTCTTT. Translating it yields CSVPTGHWNTEAFF.